This is a list of T cell receptor beta chains from one sample in a study of T cell responses to AZD1222 COVID-19 vaccine. Repertoires were generated with immunoSEQ multiplex PCR, while TCRdb's copy carries only in-frame clones and drops some. The sample has roughly 120,000 clones, 92% seen once. The sample in question was peripheral blood, obtained 28 days after the second AZD1222 dose. These receptors were taken from an adult who received the AZD1222 COVID-19 vaccine. Both conserved end residues are part of each CDR3.

TRBV7-2	CASKLDRNTEAFF
TRBV3-1/TRBV3-2	CASSQGGKFYGYTF
TRBV11-3	CASSLGNRYSNQPQHF
TRBV7-9	CAAALTSTDTQYF
TRBV7-6	CASSLRNEQFF
TRBV5-1	CASSPGTGSSLRNTIYF
TRBV11-2	CASSPIRGRQGGYGYTF
TRBV5-1	CASSIAGGRHSTDTQYF
TRBV4-1	CASSQEGHGNTIYF
TRBV11-3	CASSPHLGAAEQFF
TRBV10-3	CAISSPSSTEAFF
TRBV5-5	CASSLAGTEGYGYTF
TRBV6-5	CASSYSTDIEPQHF
TRBV5-1	CASSSDRYNEQFF
TRBV7-8	CASSLGGEKPNYGYTF
TRBV7-2	CASSLLQGIGGNTIYF
TRBV10-2	CASSESGGEGQPQHF
TRBV19	CASSIGYYNEKLFF
TRBV18	CASSPPPGGGYTEAFF
TRBV19	CASSIRGGSPLHF
TRBV5-5	CASSRSRGGGGYTF
TRBV5-1	CASSAGGFDSPLHF